The 7 T cell receptor beta chains below all came from one sample that was sequenced in a study of CD8+CD57+ T cells in acquired aplastic anemia. Template material for TCR beta VDJ and CDR3 profiling consisted of genomic DNA. Using its own MiXCR run on the reads, TCRdb lists one record per CDR3 protein. The sample lists about 150,000 distinct CDR3 sequences; about 45% were seen once. By flow cytometry, patients selected for sequencing had shown an expansion of CD8+CD57+ cells. Sequencing used sorted CD4+, CD8+, or CD8+CD57+ T cells (not recorded which) from PBMCs. The source of these receptors is a human donor with aplastic anemia.

This clonotype was seen only a few times. Mismatch with germline at one junction end may stem from a read error. The V and J genes are TRBV2 and TRBJ2-2; D perhaps matches TRBD2 (5 bases). The germline gives CDR1 SNHLY, CDR2 FYNNEI. The CDR3 extends over 15 amino acids. CDR3 sequence: CASREGSGKTGELFF. The CDR3 DNA sequence: TGTGCCAGCAGGGAAGGGAGCGGTAAAACCGGGGAGCTGTTTTTT.

The rearrangement links TRBV7-8 to TRBJ1-5; D remains ambiguous. Germline V lookup: CDR1 SGHVS, CDR2 FQNEAQ. The CDR3 extends over 17 amino acids. The V end lost 4 bases, the J end lost 2 bases, and 18 bases lay between the germline ends. The CDR3 DNA sequence: TGTGCCAGCAGCTCAGATGTTGGGCGCAGCGGCAATCAGCCCCAGCATTTT. Amino acids: CASSSDVGRSGNQPQHF.

This clonotype was counted at least ten times. V usage is TRBV25-1 and J usage is TRBJ1-2; 8 bases line up with TRBD1. The CDR3 is 14 amino acids. V was clipped by 2 bases and J by 7 bases; unmatched bases: 6. The germline V gene encodes CDR1 MGHDK and CDR2 SYGVNS. The CDR3 here is CASSEGGQGAGYTF. The CDR3 nucleotides read TGTGCCAGCAGTGAAGGTGGACAGGGAGCTGGCTACACCTTC.

This clonotype occurred once. The CDR3 DNA is TGTGCCAGCCGGAGCGGGAGTACTTCCTACGAGCAGTACTTC. Translated, it gives CASRSGSTSYEQYF. The chain has TRBV2 and TRBJ2-7, with 8 bases lining up with TRBD2. V lost 8 bases to trimming and J lost 1 base; unmatched junction nucleotides: 7. Germline V gives CDR1 SNHLY, CDR2 FYNNEI. This CDR3 contains 14 residues.

V gene TRBV6-1 combines with J gene TRBJ2-1; 8 nucleotides line up with TRBD1. CDR1 is MNHNS and CDR2 is SASEGT in the germline V gene. The CDR3 contains 14 residues. After removal of 6 bases from V and 3 bases from J, the junction contained 4 bases not matched to a gene. CDR3 in amino acids: CASRGTGYYNEQFF. CDR3 nucleotide sequence: TGTGCCAGCAGGGGGACAGGCTACTACAATGAGCAGTTCTTC.

This clonotype was recorded many times. Here the CDR3 reads CASKGEGYQPQHF. DNA of the CDR3: TGTGCCAGTAAAGGGGAGGGCTATCAGCCCCAGCATTTT. V is TRBV19 and J is TRBJ1-5, with a possible D match to TRBD1 (5 bases). The ends were cut back, 7 bases at V and 5 bases at J, with 12 bases in the middle. The germline V gene encodes CDR1 LNHDA and CDR2 SQIVND (reference sequence). This CDR3 comprises 13 residues.

The rearrangement links TRBV5-1 to TRBJ2-7; 7 bases agree with TRBD2. The V segment lost 3 bases and the J segment 7 bases; nucleotides outside the gene matches: 19. The CDR3 consists of 17 residues. Looked up from germline, CDR1 is SGHRS and CDR2 is YFSETQ. CDR3 loop: CASSWVGLAETYNEQYV. CDR3 DNA: TGCGCCAGCAGCTGGGTAGGGCTAGCGGAGACCTACAATGAGCAGTACGTC.